The T cell receptor (beta chain) under discussion was sequenced for a study of cytomegalovirus exposure and HLA in healthy donors. PCR used 60 Vbeta primers and 13 Jbeta primers. Some clones are missing from TCRdb's copy, which holds only in-frame ones; the method was immunoSEQ multiplex PCR. The table records 100,000 to 150,000 clones, around 78% of them present only once. The CDR3 contains 14 residues. Germline V gene sequence: CDR1 MNHNY, CDR2 SVGAGI (reference sequence). The trim removed 5 bases at V and 3 bases at J, leaving 4 bases unmatched. The sample taken for sequencing was PBMCs. The sequence derives from a woman aged 35 to 49 in good health and CMV-seronegative. The chain combines TRBV6-6 with TRBJ1-5; 7 bases match TRBD1. CDR3 loop: CASSEDRHNQPQHF. DNA for the CDR3: TGTGCCAGCAGTGAGGACAGGCACAATCAGCCCCAGCATTTT.